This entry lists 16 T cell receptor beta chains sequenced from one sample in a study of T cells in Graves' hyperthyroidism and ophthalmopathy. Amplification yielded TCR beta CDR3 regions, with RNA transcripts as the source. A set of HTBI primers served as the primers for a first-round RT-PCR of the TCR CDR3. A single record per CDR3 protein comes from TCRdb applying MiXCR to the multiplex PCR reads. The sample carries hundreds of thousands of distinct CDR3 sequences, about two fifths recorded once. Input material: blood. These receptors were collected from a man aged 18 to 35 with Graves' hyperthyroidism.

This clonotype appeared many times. CDR3 DNA: TGCAGTGTCACACAGGGGGACGAGCAGTACTTC. It codes for CSVTQGDEQYF. V is TRBV20-1 and J is TRBJ2-7; 8 bases map to TRBD1. The germline V gene has CDR1 DFQATT and CDR2 SNEGSKA (reference sequence). CDR3 length: 11 amino acids. J was trimmed by 5 bases and V by 7 bases; bases with no gene match: 4.

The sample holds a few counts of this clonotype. In DNA form, the CDR3 reads TGCGCCAGCAGCCCGGGGGTGCAGTCGGTTGGCTACACCTTC. Translating it yields CASSPGVQSVGYTF. The chain carries TRBV5-1 and TRBJ1-2, with D tentatively TRBD1 (5 bases). V was shortened by 4 bases and J by 7 bases, with 17 bases between the two germline ends. CDR3 size: 14 residues. Germline CDR1 SGHRS, CDR2 YFSETQ.

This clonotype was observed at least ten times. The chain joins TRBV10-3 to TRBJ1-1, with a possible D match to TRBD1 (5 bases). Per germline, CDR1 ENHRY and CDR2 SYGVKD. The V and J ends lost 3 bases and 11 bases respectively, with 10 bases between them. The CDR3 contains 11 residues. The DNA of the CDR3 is TGTGCCATCAGTGATGGGGGGGGGGCTTTCTTT. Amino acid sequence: CAISDGGGAFF.

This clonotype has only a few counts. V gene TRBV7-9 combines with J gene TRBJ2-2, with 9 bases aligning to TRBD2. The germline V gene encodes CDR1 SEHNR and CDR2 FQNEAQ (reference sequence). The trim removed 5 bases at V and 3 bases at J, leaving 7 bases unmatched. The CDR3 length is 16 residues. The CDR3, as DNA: TGTGCCAGCAGCCCAATTAGCGGGAGATACACCGGGGAGCTGTTTTTT. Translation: CASSPISGRYTGELFF.

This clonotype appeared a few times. CDR3 sequence (DNA): TGCGCCAGCAGCACGGGACAGGGGTCTGGGACCCAGTACTTC. Residues: CASSTGQGSGTQYF. The chain carries TRBV5-1 and TRBJ2-5; the match to TRBD1 covers 10 bases. This CDR3 is built from 14 residues. The V segment lost 4 bases and the J segment 7 bases; nucleotides outside the gene matches: 7. In germline, CDR1 is SGHRS, CDR2 YFSETQ.

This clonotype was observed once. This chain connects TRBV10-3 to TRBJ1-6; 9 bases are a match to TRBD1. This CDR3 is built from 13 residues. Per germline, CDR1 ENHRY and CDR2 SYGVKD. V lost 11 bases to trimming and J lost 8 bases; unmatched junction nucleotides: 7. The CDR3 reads CAARGQGDSPLHF. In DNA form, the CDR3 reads TGTGCCGCCAGGGGACAGGGTGATTCACCCCTCCACTTT.

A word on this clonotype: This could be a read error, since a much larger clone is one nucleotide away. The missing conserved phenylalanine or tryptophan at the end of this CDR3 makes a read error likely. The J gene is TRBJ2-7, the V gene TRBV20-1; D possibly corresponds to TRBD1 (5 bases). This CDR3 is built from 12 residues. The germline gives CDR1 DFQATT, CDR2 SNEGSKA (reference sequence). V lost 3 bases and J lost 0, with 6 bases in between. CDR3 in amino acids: CSARDNSYEQYL. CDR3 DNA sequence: TGCAGTGCTAGGGACAACTCCTACGAGCAGTACCTC.

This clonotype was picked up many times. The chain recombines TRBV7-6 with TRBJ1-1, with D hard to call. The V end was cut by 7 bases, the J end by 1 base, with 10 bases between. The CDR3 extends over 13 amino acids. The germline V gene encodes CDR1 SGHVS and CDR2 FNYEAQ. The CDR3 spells CASTEAGNTEAFF. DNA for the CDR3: TGTGCCAGCACCGAGGCAGGGAACACTGAAGCTTTCTTT.

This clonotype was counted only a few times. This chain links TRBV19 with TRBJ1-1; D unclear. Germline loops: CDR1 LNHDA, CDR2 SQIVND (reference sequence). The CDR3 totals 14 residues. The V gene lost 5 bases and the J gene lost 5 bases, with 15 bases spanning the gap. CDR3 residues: CASSALSGETEAFF. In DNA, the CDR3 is TGTGCCAGTAGTGCCCTTTCCGGGGAGACTGAAGCTTTCTTT.

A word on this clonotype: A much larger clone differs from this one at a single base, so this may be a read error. The CDR3 nucleotides are TGTGCCAGCAGGGGCCGGGGATCAACTAATGAAAAACTGTTTTTT. It translates to CASRGRGSTNEKLFF. V gene TRBV2 combines with J gene TRBJ1-4, with unresolved D. Germline V gene lookup returns CDR1 SNHLY and CDR2 FYNNEI. The CDR3 loop spans 15 amino acids. The ends were cut back, 6 bases at V and 0 bases at J, with 11 bases in the middle.

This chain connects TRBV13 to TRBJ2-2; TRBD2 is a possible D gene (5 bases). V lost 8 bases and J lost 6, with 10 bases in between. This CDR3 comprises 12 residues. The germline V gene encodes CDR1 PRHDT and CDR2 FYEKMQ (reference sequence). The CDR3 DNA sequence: TGTGCCAGCGACGGGCGGGCCGGGGAGCTGTTTTTT. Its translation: CASDGRAGELFF.

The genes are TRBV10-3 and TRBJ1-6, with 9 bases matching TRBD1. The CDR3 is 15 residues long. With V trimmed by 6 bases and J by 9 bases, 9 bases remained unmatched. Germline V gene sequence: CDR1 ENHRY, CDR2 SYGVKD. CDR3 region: CAISAWTGAGSPLHF. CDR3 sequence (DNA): TGTGCCATCAGCGCGTGGACAGGGGCTGGTTCACCCCTCCACTTT.

The CDR3 protein is CASSQLAGGGKTQYF. CDR3 nucleotide sequence: TGTGCCAGCAGCCAGCTAGCGGGAGGTGGAAAGACCCAGTACTTC. This chain joins TRBV14 and TRBJ2-5, with TRBD2 matching 11 bases. CDR1 and CDR2 (germline): SGHDN, FVKESK. With V trimmed by 3 bases and J by 6 bases, 6 bases remained unmatched. This CDR3 has 15 amino acids.

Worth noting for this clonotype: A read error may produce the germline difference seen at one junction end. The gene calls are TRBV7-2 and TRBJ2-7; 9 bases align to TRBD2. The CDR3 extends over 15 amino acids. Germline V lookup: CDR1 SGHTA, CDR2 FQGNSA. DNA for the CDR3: TGCGCCAGCAGCCAAGACCTAGCGGGAAACTACGAGCAGTACTTC. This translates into CASSQDLAGNYEQYF.

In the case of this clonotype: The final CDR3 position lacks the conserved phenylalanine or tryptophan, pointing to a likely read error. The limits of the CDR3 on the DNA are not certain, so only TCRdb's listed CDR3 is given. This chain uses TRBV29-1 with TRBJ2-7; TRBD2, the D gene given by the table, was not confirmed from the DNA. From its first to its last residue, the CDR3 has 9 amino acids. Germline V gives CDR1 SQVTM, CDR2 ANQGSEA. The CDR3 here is CSVEEGLAG.

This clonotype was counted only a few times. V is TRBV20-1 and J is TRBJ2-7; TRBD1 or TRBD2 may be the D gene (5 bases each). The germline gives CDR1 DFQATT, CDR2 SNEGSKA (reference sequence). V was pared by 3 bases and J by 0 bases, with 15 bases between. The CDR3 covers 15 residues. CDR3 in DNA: TGCAGTGCTAGGGGAGACAGCTACTACTCCTACGAGCAGTACTTC. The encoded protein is CSARGDSYYSYEQYF.